This T cell receptor beta chain derives from a study of blood T cell repertoires in COVID-19. Study background: There were acute and convalescent COVID-19 samples, and they came from the United States, Italy and Spain. From T cells, B-cell-depleted T cells, or PBMCs came the material, which was cDNA or gDNA.

Authors' processing steps: Researchers report that nucleated cell counts were estimated from reference gene primer amplification. Assay: immunoSEQ multiplex PCR; the TCRdb copy retains only in-frame clones and omits some. The D gene and trimming were derived from the DNA, and the V and J assignments and clone size from that table. The sample contains some 87,000 clones, just under 85% of which appear only once. CDR1 is SGHVS and CDR2 is FQNEAQ in the germline V gene. The junction had 7 bases not matched to a gene; V was cut back by 5 bases and J by 1 base. This CDR3 has 15 residues. In its sample, this clone was seen a few times.

The gene calls are TRBV7-8 and TRBJ1-1, with 7 bases matching TRBD1. Sequenced material: peripheral blood. The clonotype was recovered from a woman aged 70-85 years with active or convalescent COVID-19. The CDR3 reads CASSPRQGTNTEAFF. CDR3 DNA: TGTGCCAGCAGCCCCCGACAGGGAACGAACACTGAAGCTTTCTTT.